These 32 T cell receptor beta chains were all obtained from the same sample, sequenced in a study of T cells after yellow fever vaccination. MiXCR, run by TCRdb on the 5' RACE reads, gives a single entry per CDR3 protein. The table records about 160,000 distinct CDR3 sequences, 6% to 7.5% of them present only once. The sequences come from CD4+ T cells sorted from PBMCs, collected 4 to 6 days after the first yellow fever vaccination. Source of these receptors: a man in his late teens or twenties who received the YFV17D yellow fever vaccine.

This clonotype was recorded a few times. This chain connects TRBV9 to TRBJ1-6, with D unresolved. Germline CDR1 reads SGDLS; CDR2 reads YYNGEE. This CDR3 has 15 amino acids. Trimming pared 0 bases from V and 10 bases from J, leaving 14 bases between. The CDR3 region has the DNA TGTGCCAGCAGCGTAGGATCACACACTGGCTCACCCCTCCACTTT. Translated: CASSVGSHTGSPLHF.

This clonotype appeared many times. The rearrangement joins TRBV20-1 to TRBJ2-2, with D unclear. The V end was cut by 6 bases, the J end by 1 base, with 9 bases between. The germline V gene has CDR1 DFQATT and CDR2 SNEGSKA (reference sequence). The CDR3 runs to 13 residues. CDR3 DNA: TGCAGTGCAGCGTCACAGAACACCGGGGAGCTGTTTTTT. It encodes CSAASQNTGELFF.

The chain recombines TRBV7-2 with TRBJ2-5, with D uncertain. There are 15 residues in the CDR3. With 5 bases removed from V and 5 bases from J, the gap between germline ends came to 18 bases. Germline-derived CDR1 and CDR2 are SGHTA and FQGNSA. The CDR3 loop reads CASSPWAIVGETQYF. The CDR3 bases are TGTGCCAGCAGCCCGTGGGCCATCGTCGGGGAGACCCAGTACTTC.

Ten or more counts support this clonotype. This rearrangement joins TRBV5-5 to TRBJ1-4; D is unclear. Trimming pared 2 bases from V and 5 bases from J, leaving 7 bases between. Per the germline V gene, CDR1 is SGHKS and CDR2 is YYEKEE (reference sequence). CDR3 size: 13 residues. CDR3: CASSFDGNEKLFF. The DNA for the CDR3 is TGTGCCAGCAGCTTCGACGGGAATGAAAAACTGTTTTTT.

This clonotype showed up just a few times. The chain uses TRBV7-2 and TRBJ1-1; D remains ambiguous. The V end lost 0 bases, the J end lost 0 bases, and 5 bases lay between the germline ends. This CDR3 comprises 14 residues. The germline V gene encodes CDR1 SGHTA and CDR2 FQGNSA. CDR3 protein: CASSLAHLNTEAFF. As DNA, the CDR3 is TGTGCCAGCAGCTTAGCGCACCTGAACACTGAAGCTTTCTTT.

This clonotype was seen repeatedly, ten times or more. The V gene is TRBV13, the J gene TRBJ1-2, with D perhaps TRBD1 (5 bases). The CDR3 contains 13 residues. From germline, CDR1 is PRHDT and CDR2 FYEKMQ (reference sequence). V gave up 3 bases and J gave up 4 bases, with 9 bases separating them. In DNA form, the CDR3 reads TGTGCCAGCAGCTTGAGGGGTTCCTATGGCTACACCTTC. Its translation: CASSLRGSYGYTF.

The sample holds many counts of this clonotype. The gene calls are TRBV7-9 and TRBJ1-2, with 8 bases fitting TRBD1. Trimming took 5 bases from V and 8 from J; bases not matched to a gene: 16. The V gene's germline CDR1 is SEHNR and CDR2 FQNEAQ (reference sequence). CDR3 length: 16 residues. CDR3 coding DNA: TGTGCCAGCAGCCCAGGGGGACAGGCGGCTAGTAGGGGCTACACCTTC. This encodes CASSPGGQAASRGYTF.

The chain uses TRBV27 and TRBJ2-3; 12 positions match TRBD1. CDR1 and CDR2 (germline): MNHEY, SMNVEV (reference sequence). With 8 bases clipped from V and 0 bases from J, the junction kept 3 bases outside the gene matches. The CDR3 loop spans 15 amino acids. CDR3: CASGGTGGSTDTQYF. DNA for the CDR3: TGTGCCAGCGGAGGGACAGGGGGCAGCACAGATACGCAGTATTTT.

In its sample, this clonotype was seen many times. DNA of the CDR3: TGTGCCAGCAGCCCCCAGGCGGATCGTAAAGAGACCCAGTACTTC. Translation: CASSPQADRKETQYF. V is TRBV12-3 or TRBV12-4 and J is TRBJ2-5; D remains unclear. This CDR3 has 15 residues. The V gene lost 6 bases and the J gene lost 3 bases, with 17 bases spanning the gap.

The genes are TRBV19 and TRBJ1-3; D not certain. The CDR3 is made up of 14 amino acids. Germline CDR1 reads LNHDA; CDR2 reads SQIVND (reference sequence). The V gene lost 3 bases and the J gene lost 2 bases, with 8 bases spanning the gap. The CDR3 region is CASSIAGTGNTIYF. CDR3 nucleotides: TGTGCCAGTAGTATCGCCGGGACTGGAAACACCATATATTTT.

This clonotype has just a few counts. The chain recombines TRBV5-1 with TRBJ1-6; D may be TRBD1 (5 bases). The CDR3 totals 15 residues. Trimming shortened V by 2 bases and J by 7 bases, and 13 bases separated the two germline ends. CDR1 and CDR2 from the germline V gene are SGHRS and YFSETQ. DNA for the CDR3: TGCGCCAGCAGCTTTTCAGGGTTAGACAATTCACCCCTCCACTTT. Protein product: CASSFSGLDNSPLHF.

As to this clonotype: Since a much larger clone is just one base distant, this may be a read error. This CDR3 reads CATSRDKSYGYIF. The CDR3 DNA reads TGTGCCACCAGCAGAGATAAGAGCTATGGCTACATCTTC. The V gene is TRBV15, the J gene TRBJ1-2; D remains ambiguous. Germline V gene data show CDR1 as LNHNV and CDR2 as YYDKDF (reference sequence). The CDR3 sequence is 13 residues long.

This clonotype was seen many times. V is TRBV5-1 and J is TRBJ2-7; no clear D. The ends were cut back, 4 bases at V and 9 bases at J, with 14 bases in the middle. This CDR3 has 12 amino acids. Germline assignment: CDR1 SGHRS and CDR2 YFSETQ. In DNA form, the CDR3 reads TGCGCCAGCAGCCCAGGACCGAAGGGGCAGTACGTC. The encoded protein is CASSPGPKGQYV.

The V call is TRBV7-9, the J call TRBJ1-2; TRBD1 might be the D (5 bases). V was shortened by 7 bases and J by 8 bases, with 23 bases between the two germline ends. From germline, CDR1 is SEHNR and CDR2 FQNEAQ (reference sequence). The CDR3 is 15 residues long. The CDR3 nucleotides read TGTGCCAGCATACTAGGCGGGGACGCCCCATCGGGCTACACCTTC. Protein: CASILGGDAPSGYTF.

This clonotype was found many times. The chain recombines TRBV10-2 with TRBJ2-2, with unresolved D. Trimming took 1 base from V and 6 from J, leaving 3 bases between them. The CDR3 covers 12 residues. CDR1 is WSHSY, CDR2 SAAADI, per germline. CDR3 region: CASSEWAGELFF. The CDR3 coding sequence is TGCGCCAGCAGTGAGTGGGCCGGGGAGCTGTTTTTT.

This clonotype has ten or more counts. The gene calls are TRBV12-3 or TRBV12-4 and TRBJ2-1; a possible D gene is TRBD1 (6 bases). CDR3 length equals 14 residues. V gave up 2 bases and J gave up 9 bases, with 14 bases separating them. The CDR3 bases are TGTGCCAGCAGTTTAAGGTACAGGGCTTCTGAGCAGTTCTTC. This gives the protein CASSLRYRASEQFF.

This clonotype showed up just a few times. CDR3 region: CASSLGANQETQYF. The DNA for the CDR3 is TGCGCCAGCAGCTTGGGAGCTAATCAAGAGACCCAGTACTTC. This chain links TRBV5-1 with TRBJ2-5; no reliable D call. The CDR3 runs to 14 residues. Trimming pared 0 bases from V and 2 bases from J, leaving 8 bases between. Per germline, CDR1 SGHRS and CDR2 YFSETQ.

This clonotype was detected many times. The V and J genes are TRBV20-1 and TRBJ1-5; D not resolved. Germline V lookup: CDR1 DFQATT, CDR2 SNEGSKA (reference sequence). Trimming left V 5 bases short and J 4 bases short, with 12 bases between. This CDR3 comprises 13 residues. In DNA form, the CDR3 reads TGCAGTGCTCACGGCGGTGGAAATCAGCCCCAGCATTTT. Translation gives CSAHGGGNQPQHF.

The CDR3 spells CASSQGPPRGLRNEQFF. DNA for the CDR3: TGCGCCAGCAGCCAAGGTCCCCCCCGGGGGCTGAGGAATGAGCAGTTCTTC. This chain links TRBV4-3 with TRBJ2-1; D is tentatively TRBD1 or TRBD2 (6 bases each). The CDR3 contains 17 residues. Trimming removed 1 base from V and 7 bases from J, with 20 bases in between. From germline, CDR1 is LGHNA and CDR2 YSLEER.

The table lists this clonotype with many counts. J is TRBJ1-3 and V is TRBV20-1; 8 bases line up with TRBD1. CDR1 is DFQATT and CDR2 is SNEGSKA in the germline V gene (reference sequence). V gave up 5 bases and J gave up 2 bases; unmatched junction bases: 2. CDR3 length: 13 amino acids. CDR3: CSAEDRAGNTIYF. The CDR3 bases are TGCAGTGCTGAGGACAGGGCTGGAAACACCATATATTTT.

The V gene is TRBV12-3 or TRBV12-4, the J gene TRBJ1-1; D is perhaps TRBD1 (6 bases). The CDR3 totals 13 residues. V dropped 6 bases and J dropped 4 bases, with 12 bases sitting between them. The CDR3 DNA is TGTGCCAGCAGCCAACAGGGAATCACTGAAGCTTTCTTT. It codes for CASSQQGITEAFF.

At least ten counts were recorded for this clonotype. CDR3 coding DNA: TGTGCCAGCAGCTTCATAGGCACAGATACGCAGTATTTT. This gives the protein CASSFIGTDTQYF. This chain connects TRBV7-2 to TRBJ2-3; D remains unclear. The CDR3 length is 13 residues. V lost 3 bases and J 1 base, leaving 5 bases between the germline ends. Germline values: CDR1 SGHTA, CDR2 FQGNSA.

This clonotype was recorded many times. The chain carries TRBV7-2 and TRBJ2-5; tentatively, D is TRBD2 (7 bases). V was trimmed by 5 bases and J by 0 bases, leaving 16 bases between them. CDR1 and CDR2 (germline): SGHTA, FQGNSA. The CDR3 consists of 16 residues. The CDR3 nucleotides are TGTGCCAGCAGCAAACAGGCGGGGGCTTACCAAGAGACCCAGTACTTC. Translated: CASSKQAGAYQETQYF.

In this sample, this clonotype turned up a few times. The chain is built from TRBV11-2 and TRBJ2-7; D gene unclear. The CDR3 has 12 residues. The V gene's germline CDR1 is SGHAT and CDR2 FQNNGV. Trimming pared 6 bases from V and 3 bases from J, leaving 9 bases between. CDR3 sequence reads: CASSPDNYEQYF. CDR3 sequence (DNA): TGTGCCAGCAGTCCCGACAACTACGAGCAGTACTTC.

In this sample, this clonotype turned up a few times. This sequence joins TRBV3-1 and TRBJ2-7, with D tentatively TRBD1 (5 bases). Germline CDR1 is LGHDT and CDR2 is YNNKEL (reference sequence). V lost 0 bases, J lost 3 bases, and 9 bases lay in between. The CDR3 is 14 residues long. The CDR3 DNA reads as TGTGCCAGCAGCCAAGAAGGGGCCCTCTACGAGCAGTACTTC. Translated: CASSQEGALYEQYF.

This clonotype was detected only a few times. The rearrangement joins TRBV9 to TRBJ1-5; unclear D gene. This CDR3 has 13 amino acids. In germline, CDR1 is SGDLS, CDR2 YYNGEE. V was cut by 0 bases and J by 7 bases, with 8 bases left in between. The CDR3 DNA sequence: TGTGCCAGCAGCGTAGACGGGAGCCAGCCCCAGCATTTT. Protein sequence: CASSVDGSQPQHF.

At least ten counts were recorded for this clonotype. This chain links TRBV14 with TRBJ2-4, with D perhaps assigned TRBD1 or TRBD2 (6 bases each). The V and J ends lost 4 bases and 6 bases respectively, with 13 bases between them. The V gene's germline CDR1 is SGHDN and CDR2 FVKESK. CDR3 size: 14 residues. In DNA, the CDR3 is TGTGCCAGCAGCCCGCCGGGGGCTGGAAACATTCAGTACTTC. Residues: CASSPPGAGNIQYF.

This clonotype was counted only a few times. The V call is TRBV5-1, the J call TRBJ1-5, with 7 positions matching TRBD1. With V trimmed by 4 bases and J by 7 bases, 11 bases remained unmatched. This CDR3 has 15 amino acids. CDR1 is SGHRS, CDR2 YFSETQ, per germline. The CDR3 coding sequence is TGCGCCAGCAGCCCTAGTACAGGGGTTCTCCAGCCCCAGCATTTT. It encodes CASSPSTGVLQPQHF.

This rearrangement joins TRBV11-3 to TRBJ1-4, with 7 bases that match TRBD1. V was clipped by 5 bases and J by 8 bases; unmatched bases: 11. The CDR3 runs to 15 residues. Germline V lookup: CDR1 SGHNT, CDR2 YENEEA. The CDR3 coding sequence is TGTGCCAGCAGCCCCCAGGGGGGGGTGTGGGAAAAACTGTTTTTT. Amino acid sequence: CASSPQGGVWEKLFF.

This clonotype was seen ten or more times. This sequence joins TRBV7-2 and TRBJ1-1; D possibly corresponds to TRBD1 (5 bases). The V end lost 2 bases, the J end lost 1 base, and 17 bases lay between the germline ends. In germline, CDR1 is SGHTA, CDR2 FQGNSA. The CDR3 spans 17 residues. The chain's CDR3 is CASSLWWAGKSNTEAFF. In nucleotides, the CDR3 is TGTGCCAGCAGCTTATGGTGGGCAGGGAAGTCGAACACTGAAGCTTTCTTT.

This clonotype was seen many times. V gene TRBV6-2 or TRBV6-3 combines with J gene TRBJ2-2; either TRBD1 or TRBD2 may supply D (5 bases each). The CDR3 runs to 17 residues. With 6 bases removed from V and 2 bases from J, the gap between germline ends came to 19 bases. The germline CDR1 and CDR2 sequences are MNHEY and SVGEGT. CDR3 residues: CASRLLQGRYNTGELFF. The CDR3 DNA follows: TGTGCCAGCAGACTCCTGCAGGGACGGTATAACACCGGGGAGCTGTTTTTT.

This clonotype was seen at least ten times. The genes are TRBV7-2 and TRBJ2-5; 9 bases are shared with TRBD2. Germline V gene sequence: CDR1 SGHTA, CDR2 FQGNSA. The ends lost 0 bases at V and 4 bases at J; junction bases unmatched: 6. CDR3 length equals 16 residues. As DNA, the CDR3 is TGTGCCAGCAGCTTAGCTAGCGGGGGTAGGGTAGAGACCCAGTACTTC. This translates into CASSLASGGRVETQYF.